The next 8 T cell receptor beta chains were all read from a single sample in a study of OX40 agonist ivuxolimab in advanced cancers. Library construction relied on the immunoSEQ multiplex PCR assay. Drawn from immuneACCESS, this table holds only the in-frame rearrangements with V and J called that TCRdb kept. Clones are partly lost; checked studies trace under half to an unresolved V gene and leave the rest unexplained. For this sample there are roughly 79,000 clones; under 95% appear just once. Approximately 1.5% of the sample is in the top ten clones. This sample comprised CD4+ or CD8+ T cells sorted from blood, obtained in a trial of the OX40 agonist ivuxolimab. The receptor set was obtained from an adult with an advanced solid tumor such as melanoma, head and neck, liver or kidney cancer.

The chain recombines TRBV9 with TRBJ2-2; D gene ambiguous. Germline CDR1 is SGDLS and CDR2 is YYNGEE. The ends were cut back, 3 bases at V and 1 base at J, with 16 bases in the middle. The CDR3 runs 17 residues. CDR3 sequence reads: CASSAMSTGVNTGELFF. In DNA, the CDR3 is TGTGCCAGCAGCGCCATGTCGACTGGGGTGAACACCGGGGAGCTGTTTTTT.

This chain joins TRBV19 and TRBJ1-4; D unclear. Looked up from germline, CDR1 is LNHDA and CDR2 is SQIVND (reference sequence). The CDR3 spans 14 residues. The V and J ends lost 6 bases and 8 bases respectively, with 16 bases between them. The CDR3: CASSIQESDEKLFF. Written as DNA, the CDR3 is TGTGCCAGTAGCATCCAGGAGAGCGACGAAAAACTGTTTTTT.

The chain couples TRBV5-1 to TRBJ2-2, with D possibly being TRBD2 (5 bases). Germline V gene sequence: CDR1 SGHRS, CDR2 YFSETQ. CDR3 length: 15 residues. Trimming took 1 base from V and 5 from J, leaving 12 bases between them. The CDR3 DNA follows: TGCGCCAGCAGCTTGTGGGGAGAAGGTACCGGGGAGCTGTTTTTT. Translation gives CASSLWGEGTGELFF.

This clone was counted between two and nine times. The rearrangement links TRBV4-1 to TRBJ2-1, with D perhaps matching TRBD2 (6 bases). The CDR3 totals 16 residues. The germline CDR1 and CDR2 sequences are MGHRA and YSYEKL. V lost 2 bases, J lost 7 bases, and 18 bases lay in between. The chain's CDR3 is CASSQPLGSLGNEQFF. CDR3 DNA sequence: TGCGCCAGCAGCCAACCACTCGGGAGTTTGGGGAATGAGCAGTTCTTC.

This clone turned up a few times. The chain employs TRBV4-2 and TRBJ2-2; TRBD2 aligns across 7 bases. Germline V gene sequence: CDR1 LGHNA, CDR2 YNFKEQ. Unmatched junction bases numbered 2, after V lost 0 bases and J lost 1 base. The CDR3 has 16 residues. The CDR3 loop reads CASSQEASGNTGELFF. CDR3 coding DNA: TGTGCCAGCAGCCAAGAGGCTAGCGGGAACACCGGGGAGCTGTTTTTT.

The CDR3 is CASSWHSAGELFF. The CDR3, as DNA: TGTGCCAGCAGTTGGCATAGCGCCGGGGAGCTGTTTTTT. This chain links TRBV28 with TRBJ2-2, with a weak D call TRBD2 (5 bases). The CDR3 totals 13 residues. V was pared by 4 bases and J by 6 bases, with 9 bases between. Per the germline V gene, CDR1 is MDHEN and CDR2 is SYDVKM.

The chain employs TRBV2 and TRBJ2-7, with unresolved D. V lost 3 bases to trimming and J lost 0 bases, with 15 bases between them. The CDR3 runs to 16 residues. Germline V gives CDR1 SNHLY, CDR2 FYNNEI. The CDR3, as DNA: TGTGCCAGCAGTGACATTTACGAGATCAACTCCTACGAGCAGTACTTC. Encoded protein: CASSDIYEINSYEQYF.

The chain links TRBV6-1 to TRBJ2-7, with 8 bases lining up with TRBD1. V lost 4 bases and J lost 5; bases outside the gene matches: 7. The V gene's germline CDR1 is MNHNS and CDR2 SASEGT. CDR3 length equals 14 residues. As DNA, the CDR3 is TGTGCCAGCAGTGCTCGACAGGGGTTGAACGAGCAGTACTTC. Protein sequence: CASSARQGLNEQYF.